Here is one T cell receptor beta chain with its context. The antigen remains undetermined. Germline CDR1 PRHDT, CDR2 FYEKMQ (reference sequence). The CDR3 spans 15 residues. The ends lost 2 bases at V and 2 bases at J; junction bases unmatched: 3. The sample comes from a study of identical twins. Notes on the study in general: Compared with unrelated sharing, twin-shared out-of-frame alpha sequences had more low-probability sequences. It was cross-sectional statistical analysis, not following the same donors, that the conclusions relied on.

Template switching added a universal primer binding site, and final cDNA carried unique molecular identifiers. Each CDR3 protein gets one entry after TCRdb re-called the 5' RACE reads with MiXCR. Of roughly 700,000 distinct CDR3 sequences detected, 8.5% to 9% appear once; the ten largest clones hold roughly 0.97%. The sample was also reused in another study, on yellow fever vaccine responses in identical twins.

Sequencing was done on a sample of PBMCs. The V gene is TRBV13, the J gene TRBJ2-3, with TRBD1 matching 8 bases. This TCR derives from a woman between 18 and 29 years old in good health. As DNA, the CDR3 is TGTGCCAGCAGCTTACAGGGGGCCCCCACAGATACGCAGTATTTT. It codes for CASSLQGAPTDTQYF.